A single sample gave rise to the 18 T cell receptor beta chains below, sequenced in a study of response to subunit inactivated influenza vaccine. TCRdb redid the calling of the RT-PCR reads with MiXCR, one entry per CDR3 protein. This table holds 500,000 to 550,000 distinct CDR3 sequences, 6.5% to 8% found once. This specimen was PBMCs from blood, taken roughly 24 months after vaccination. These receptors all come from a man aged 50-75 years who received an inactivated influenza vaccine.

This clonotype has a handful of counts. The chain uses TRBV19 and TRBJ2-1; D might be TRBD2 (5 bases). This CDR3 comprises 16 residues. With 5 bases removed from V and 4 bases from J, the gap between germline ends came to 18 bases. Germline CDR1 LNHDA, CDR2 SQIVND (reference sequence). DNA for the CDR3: TGTGCCAGTAGTCTAGGAGGAATAGTCCCATACAATGAGCAGTTCTTC. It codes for CASSLGGIVPYNEQFF.

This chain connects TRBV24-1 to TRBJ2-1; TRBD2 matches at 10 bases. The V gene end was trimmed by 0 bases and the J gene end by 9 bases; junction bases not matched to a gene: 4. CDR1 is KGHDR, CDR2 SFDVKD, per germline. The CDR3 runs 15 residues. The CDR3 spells CATSDLSLAGAEQFF. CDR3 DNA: TGTGCCACCAGTGATTTGAGCCTAGCGGGAGCTGAGCAGTTCTTC.

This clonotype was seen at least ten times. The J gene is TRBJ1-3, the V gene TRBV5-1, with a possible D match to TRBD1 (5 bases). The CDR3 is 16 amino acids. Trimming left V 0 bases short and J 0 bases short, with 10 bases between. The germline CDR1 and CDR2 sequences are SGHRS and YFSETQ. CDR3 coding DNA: TGCGCCAGCAGCTTGGTACCAGGGAGCTCTGGAAACACCATATATTTT. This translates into CASSLVPGSSGNTIYF.

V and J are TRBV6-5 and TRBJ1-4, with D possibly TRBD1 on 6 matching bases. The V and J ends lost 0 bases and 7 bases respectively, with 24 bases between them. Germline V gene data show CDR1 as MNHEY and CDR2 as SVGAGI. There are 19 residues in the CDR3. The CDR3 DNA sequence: TGTGCCAGCAGTTACTCGAGCCCTTTGTTAGGGGGGAGCGGTGAAAAACTGTTTTTT. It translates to CASSYSSPLLGGSGEKLFF.

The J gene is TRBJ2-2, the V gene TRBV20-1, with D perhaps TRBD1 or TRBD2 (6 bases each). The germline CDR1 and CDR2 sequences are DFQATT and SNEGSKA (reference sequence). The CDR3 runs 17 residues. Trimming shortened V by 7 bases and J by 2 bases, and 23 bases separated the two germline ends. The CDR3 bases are TGCAGTGTTACAACCCCCACGGGGGCAGGCAACACCGGGGAGCTGTTTTTT. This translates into CSVTTPTGAGNTGELFF.

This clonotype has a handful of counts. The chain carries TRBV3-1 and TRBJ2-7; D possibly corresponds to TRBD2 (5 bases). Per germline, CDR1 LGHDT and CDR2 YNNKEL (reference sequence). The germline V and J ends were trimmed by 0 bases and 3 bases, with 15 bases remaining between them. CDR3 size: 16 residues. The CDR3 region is CASSQEVMGAIYEQYF. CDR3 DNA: TGTGCCAGCAGCCAAGAGGTTATGGGAGCCATCTACGAGCAGTACTTC.

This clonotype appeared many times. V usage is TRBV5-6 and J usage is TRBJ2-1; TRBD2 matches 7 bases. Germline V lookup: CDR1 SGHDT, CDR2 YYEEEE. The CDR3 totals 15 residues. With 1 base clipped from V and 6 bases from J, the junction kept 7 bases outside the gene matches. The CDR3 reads CASSLLSGSPNEQFF. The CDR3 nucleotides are TGTGCCAGCAGCTTGCTTAGCGGGTCCCCCAATGAGCAGTTCTTC.

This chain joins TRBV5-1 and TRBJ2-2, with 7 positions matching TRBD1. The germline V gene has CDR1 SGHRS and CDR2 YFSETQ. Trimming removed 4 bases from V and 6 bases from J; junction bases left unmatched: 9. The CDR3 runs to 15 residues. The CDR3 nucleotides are TGCGCCAGCAGCGCTCGACAGGGTGAGGCCGGGGAGCTGTTTTTT. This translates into CASSARQGEAGELFF.

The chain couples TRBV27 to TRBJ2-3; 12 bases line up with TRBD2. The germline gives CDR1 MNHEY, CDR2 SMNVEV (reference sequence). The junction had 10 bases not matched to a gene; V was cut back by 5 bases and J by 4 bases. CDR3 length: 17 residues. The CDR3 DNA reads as TGTGCCAGCAGTCCCTTATCTAGCGGGGGGGCATCAGATACGCAGTATTTT. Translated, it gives CASSPLSSGGASDTQYF.

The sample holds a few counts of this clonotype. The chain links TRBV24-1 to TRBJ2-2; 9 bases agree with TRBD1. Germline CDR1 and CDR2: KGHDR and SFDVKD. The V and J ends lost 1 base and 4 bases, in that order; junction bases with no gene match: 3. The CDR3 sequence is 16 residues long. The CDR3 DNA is TGTGCCACCAGTGATTTCCGACAGGGGGGCACCGGGGAGCTGTTTTTT. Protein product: CATSDFRQGGTGELFF.

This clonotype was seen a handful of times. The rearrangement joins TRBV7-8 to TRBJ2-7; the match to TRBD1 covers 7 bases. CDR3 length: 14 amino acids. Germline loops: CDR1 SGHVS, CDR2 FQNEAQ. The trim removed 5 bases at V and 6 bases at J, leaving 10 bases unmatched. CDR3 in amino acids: CASSAPGQPIEQYF. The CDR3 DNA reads TGTGCCAGCAGCGCGCCGGGACAGCCTATCGAGCAGTACTTC.

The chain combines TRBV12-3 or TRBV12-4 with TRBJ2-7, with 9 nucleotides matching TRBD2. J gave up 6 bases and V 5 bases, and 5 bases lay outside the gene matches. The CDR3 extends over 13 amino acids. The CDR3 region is CASSLQLAGEQYF. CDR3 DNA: TGTGCCAGCAGTCTCCAACTAGCGGGCGAGCAGTACTTC.

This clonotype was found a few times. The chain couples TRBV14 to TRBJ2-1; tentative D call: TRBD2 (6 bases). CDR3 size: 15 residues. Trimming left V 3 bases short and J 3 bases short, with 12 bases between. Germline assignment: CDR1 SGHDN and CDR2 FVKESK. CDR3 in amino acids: CASSQGLSYYNEQFF. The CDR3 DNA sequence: TGTGCCAGCAGCCAGGGACTCTCCTACTACAATGAGCAGTTCTTC. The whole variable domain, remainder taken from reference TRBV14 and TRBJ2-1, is EAGVTQFPSHSVIEKGQTVTLRCDPISGHDNLYWYRRVMGKEIKFLLHFVKESKQDESGMPNNRFLAERTGGTYSTLKVQPAELEDSGVYFCASSQGLSYYNEQFFGPGTRLTVL.

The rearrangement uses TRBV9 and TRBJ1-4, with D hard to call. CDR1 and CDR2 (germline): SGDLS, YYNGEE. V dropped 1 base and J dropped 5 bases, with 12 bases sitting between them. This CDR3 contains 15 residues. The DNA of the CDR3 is TGTGCCAGCAGCGTACTTAACAGCCCGAATGAAAAACTGTTTTTT. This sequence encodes CASSVLNSPNEKLFF.

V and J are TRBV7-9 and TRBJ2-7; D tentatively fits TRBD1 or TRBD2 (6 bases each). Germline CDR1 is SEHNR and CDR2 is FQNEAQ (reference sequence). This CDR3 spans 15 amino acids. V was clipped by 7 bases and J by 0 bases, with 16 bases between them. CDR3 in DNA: TGTGCCAGCAATCGGGGGCCAGGAGGCTCCTACGAGCAGTACTTC. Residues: CASNRGPGGSYEQYF. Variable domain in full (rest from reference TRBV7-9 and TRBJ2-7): DTGVSQNPRHKITKRGQNVTFRCDPISEHNRLYWYRQTLGQGPEFLTYFQNEAQLEKSRLLSDRFSAERPKGSFSTLEIQRTEQGDSAMYLCASNRGPGGSYEQYFGPGTRLTVT.

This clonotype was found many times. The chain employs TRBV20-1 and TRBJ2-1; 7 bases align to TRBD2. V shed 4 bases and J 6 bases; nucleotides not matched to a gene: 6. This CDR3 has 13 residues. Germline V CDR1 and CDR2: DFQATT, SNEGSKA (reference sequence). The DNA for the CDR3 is TGCAGTGCTATAAGCGGGACCGTCAATGAGCAGTTCTTC. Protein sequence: CSAISGTVNEQFF.

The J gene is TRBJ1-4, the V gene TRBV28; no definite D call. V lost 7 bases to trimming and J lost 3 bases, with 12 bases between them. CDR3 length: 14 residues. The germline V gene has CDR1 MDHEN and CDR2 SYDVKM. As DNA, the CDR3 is TGTGCCAGCACCTTCAAAAGGCCTAATGAAAAACTGTTTTTT. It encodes CASTFKRPNEKLFF.

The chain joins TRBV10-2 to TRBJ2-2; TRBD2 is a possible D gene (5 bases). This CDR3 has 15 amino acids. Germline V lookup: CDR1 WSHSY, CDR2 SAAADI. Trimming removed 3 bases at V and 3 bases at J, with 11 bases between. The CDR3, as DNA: TGCGCCAGCAGTGAAGGAGGACTCTACACCGGGGAGCTGTTTTTT. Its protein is CASSEGGLYTGELFF.